This T cell receptor beta chain was profiled in a study of Ad26.COV2.S vaccination and SARS-CoV-2 variants. Turning to the study itself: The donor belonged to the COV1001 Ad26.COV2.S trial arm.

CDR1 SGHTA and CDR2 FQGNSA come from the germline V gene. V lost 1 base to trimming and J lost 7 bases; unmatched junction nucleotides: 11. The length of the CDR3 is 17 residues. As to treatment: roughly 20 received Ad26.COV2.S at low or high dose, single or two shots; several received placebo; per-sample allocation not given. The samples date from day 63 after the first vaccine or placebo injection. Here immunoSEQ multiplex PCR was the method, and the copy in TCRdb shows in-frame clones only, minus some. The sample has around 270,000 clones, around 88% seen once; the top ten hold about 2.8%. The gene calls are TRBV7-2 and TRBJ2-1; 9 bases fit TRBD2. This TCR was sampled from a person aged 18-60 years who received the Ad26.COV2.S COVID-19 vaccine or a placebo. Sample: peripheral blood, taken in a trial of Ad26.COV2.S vaccine versus placebo. CDR3 sequence: CASSLVLAGARTNEQFF. The CDR3, as DNA: TGTGCCAGCAGCTTAGTTTTAGCGGGGGCTCGGACGAATGAGCAGTTCTTC.